These 16 T cell receptor beta chains were sequenced from one sample in a study of blood T cell repertoires in COVID-19. The protocol was immunoSEQ multiplex PCR, while the TCRdb copy is restricted to in-frame clones and leaves out a portion. The sample includes about 190,000 clones, roughly 80% of them seen just once. Sequencing was done on a sample of peripheral blood. The receptor set was obtained from a woman aged 40 to 50 with acute or convalescent COVID-19.

The chain is built from TRBV6-1 and TRBJ1-1; TRBD1 might be the D (6 bases). CDR1 and CDR2 from the germline V gene are MNHNS and SASEGT. The CDR3 runs to 16 residues. V lost 4 bases to trimming and J lost 1 base, with 16 bases between them. DNA for the CDR3: TGTGCCAGCAGTGTTCGTGGGGGCGCGGGGAACACTGAAGCTTTCTTT. Translation: CASSVRGGAGNTEAFF.

V gene TRBV18 combines with J gene TRBJ2-2, with D possibly being TRBD2 (6 bases). Trimming cost V 6 bases and J 3 bases, with 8 bases left between them. This CDR3 region has 13 residues. Germline CDR1 reads KGHSH; CDR2 reads LQKENI. DNA for the CDR3: TGTGCCAGCTCCGGGACTTACACCGGGGAGCTGTTTTTT. Its protein product is CASSGTYTGELFF.

V gene TRBV9 combines with J gene TRBJ2-1, with 8 bases matching TRBD1. The CDR3 is 16 residues long. Trimming cost V 4 bases and J 2 bases; bases outside gene matches: 8. Germline V gives CDR1 SGDLS, CDR2 YYNGEE. The chain's CDR3 is CASSIRRQGPYNEQFF. The CDR3 region has the DNA TGTGCCAGCAGCATACGGCGACAGGGGCCCTACAATGAGCAGTTCTTC.

V and J are TRBV19 and TRBJ1-5; D is perhaps TRBD1 (5 bases). V was cut by 3 bases and J by 5 bases, with 11 bases left in between. CDR1 is LNHDA and CDR2 is SQIVND in the germline V gene (reference sequence). The CDR3 spans 14 residues. This CDR3 reads CASSILWGDQPQHF. As DNA, the CDR3 is TGTGCCAGTAGTATTCTGTGGGGGGATCAGCCCCAGCATTTT.

The J gene is TRBJ2-4, the V gene TRBV3-1 (or the pseudogene TRBV3-2); perhaps TRBD1 as D (6 bases). CDR3 size: 16 residues. Trimming took 2 bases from V and 0 from J, leaving 11 bases between them. Germline V gives CDR1 LGHDT, CDR2 YNNKEL (reference sequence). CDR3 DNA sequence: TGTGCCAGCAGCCAACAGGGGTTTGAAGCCAAAAACATTCAGTACTTC. It codes for CASSQQGFEAKNIQYF.

The rearrangement links TRBV29-1 to TRBJ1-2, with 9 positions matching TRBD1. This CDR3 has 16 amino acids. Trimming cost V 8 bases and J 6 bases; bases outside gene matches: 19. CDR1 is SQVTM, CDR2 ANQGSEA, per germline. The CDR3 region is CSSGKGQGIPSDGYTF. The CDR3 region has the DNA TGCAGCTCCGGGAAGGGACAGGGAATTCCCTCGGATGGCTACACCTTC. Supplemented by reference TRBV29-1 and TRBJ1-2, the full variable domain reads SAVISQKPSRDICQRGTSLTIQCQVDSQVTMMFWYRQQPGQSLTLIATANQGSEATYESGFVIDKFPISRPNLTFSTLTVSNMSPEDSSIYLCSSGKGQGIPSDGYTFGSGTRLTVV.

This chain joins TRBV7-8 and TRBJ1-6, with D perhaps matching TRBD1 (6 bases). The CDR3 spans 15 residues. The germline V gene encodes CDR1 SGHVS and CDR2 FQNEAQ. The V end was cut by 4 bases, the J end by 14 bases, with 21 bases between. CDR3 bases: TGTGCCAGCAGCTCACGAACAGGGACCTTCGGAGCCCTCCACTTT. This translates into CASSSRTGTFGALHF.

The chain couples TRBV4-1 to TRBJ2-2; D uncertain. Germline CDR1 is MGHRA and CDR2 is YSYEKL. The CDR3 has 15 amino acids. Deletions cut 0 bases from V and 6 bases from J, with 11 bases between. CDR3 sequence reads: CASSQDLGWPGELFF. The CDR3 DNA reads as TGCGCCAGCAGCCAAGATCTAGGTTGGCCCGGGGAGCTGTTTTTT.

The V call is TRBV6-4, the J call TRBJ1-6, with D unclear. CDR1 and CDR2 (germline): MRHNA, SNTAGT. Trimming cost V 3 bases and J 7 bases, with 10 bases left between them. This CDR3 region has 14 residues. The CDR3 DNA reads TGTGCCAGCAGTGAGAGGGCTCTGAATTCACCCCTCCACTTT. This gives the protein CASSERALNSPLHF.

This clone has at least ten counts. The chain links TRBV11-2 to TRBJ2-1; D is undetermined. This CDR3 is 15 amino acids long. With 2 bases removed from V and 1 base from J, the gap between germline ends came to 9 bases. Germline-derived CDR1 and CDR2 are SGHAT and FQNNGV. The CDR3 reads CASSLTGRSYNEQFF. For the CDR3, the DNA is TGTGCCAGCAGCTTAACGGGTCGTTCCTACAATGAGCAGTTCTTC.

The chain couples TRBV15 to TRBJ2-1; 7 bases map to TRBD2. V dropped 0 bases and J dropped 7; count of bases not matched to a gene: 12. The CDR3 consists of 17 residues. In germline, CDR1 is LNHNV, CDR2 YYDKDF (reference sequence). CDR3: CATSRDAAGAGTNEQFF. In nucleotides, the CDR3 is TGTGCCACCAGCAGAGATGCGGCGGGAGCGGGTACTAATGAGCAGTTCTTC.

CDR3 nucleotides: TGCGCCAGCAGCCACCTTGCCCTGATCACGGGGGCAACTAATGAAAAACTGTTTTTT. Encoded protein: CASSHLALITGATNEKLFF. The rearrangement links TRBV4-1 to TRBJ1-4; perhaps TRBD1 as D (5 bases). The germline V gene has CDR1 MGHRA and CDR2 YSYEKL. CDR3 length: 19 residues. Trimming removed 3 bases from V and 0 bases from J, with 20 bases in between.

The chain joins TRBV30 to TRBJ1-5; 10 positions agree with TRBD1. The germline gives CDR1 GTSNPN, CDR2 SVGIG (reference sequence). The CDR3 runs to 15 residues. The V gene end was trimmed by 5 bases and the J gene end by 3 bases; junction bases not matched to a gene: 7. CDR3: CAWAPGTGDNQPQHF. The CDR3, as DNA: TGTGCCTGGGCTCCTGGGACAGGGGACAATCAGCCCCAGCATTTT.

This clone was counted only a few times. The chain couples TRBV5-4 to TRBJ2-1; D is perhaps TRBD1 (7 bases). The germline gives CDR1 SGHNT, CDR2 YYREEE (reference sequence). With 5 bases removed from V and 1 base from J, the gap between germline ends came to 16 bases. This CDR3 contains 16 residues. The DNA of the CDR3 is TGTGCCAGCAGGCGTCGCGCAGGGGGGTCCTACAATGAGCAGTTCTTC. It encodes CASRRRAGGSYNEQFF. The variable domain in full, with the rest retrieved from reference TRBV5-4 and TRBJ2-1, is ETGVTQSPTHLIKTRGQQVTLRCSSQSGHNTVSWYQQALGQGPQFIFQYYREEENGRGNFPPRFSGLQFPNYSSELNVNALELDDSALYLCASRRRAGGSYNEQFFGPGTRLTVL.

The rearrangement links TRBV6-5 to TRBJ1-1; D not resolved. Germline loops: CDR1 MNHEY, CDR2 SVGAGI. V was shortened by 5 bases and J by 6 bases, with 16 bases between the two germline ends. The length of the CDR3 is 14 residues. The CDR3 sequence: CASSPLPQEAEAFF. CDR3 nucleotide sequence: TGTGCCAGCAGTCCCCTGCCGCAAGAGGCTGAAGCTTTCTTT.

The V gene is TRBV28, the J gene TRBJ1-2; TRBD1 aligns across 9 bases. Germline lookup yields CDR1 MDHEN and CDR2 SYDVKM. J was trimmed by 5 bases and V by 5 bases; bases with no gene match: 15. This CDR3 is 17 amino acids long. CDR3 in DNA: TGTGCCAGCAGTACACCCTCCGGGACAGGGCTTAGGTATGGCTACACCTTC. Translating gives CASSTPSGTGLRYGYTF.